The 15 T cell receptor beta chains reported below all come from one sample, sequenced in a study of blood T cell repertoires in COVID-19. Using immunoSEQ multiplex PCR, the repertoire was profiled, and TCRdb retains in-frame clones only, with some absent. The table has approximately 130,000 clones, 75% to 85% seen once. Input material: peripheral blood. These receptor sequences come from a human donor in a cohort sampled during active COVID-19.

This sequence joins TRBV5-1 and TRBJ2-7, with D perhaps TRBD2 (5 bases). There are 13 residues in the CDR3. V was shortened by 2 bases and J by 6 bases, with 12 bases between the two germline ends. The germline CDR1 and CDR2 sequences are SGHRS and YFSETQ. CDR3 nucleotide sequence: TGCGCCAGCAGCTTCGGGGAATCGCGCGAGCAGTACTTC. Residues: CASSFGESREQYF.

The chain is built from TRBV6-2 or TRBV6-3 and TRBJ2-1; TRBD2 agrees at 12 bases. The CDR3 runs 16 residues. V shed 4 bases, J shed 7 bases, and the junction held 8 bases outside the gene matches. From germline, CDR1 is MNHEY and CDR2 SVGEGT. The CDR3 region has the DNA TGTGCCAGCAGTTTTCTCACTAGCGGGGGGAGGAATGAGCAGTTCTTC. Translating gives CASSFLTSGGRNEQFF.

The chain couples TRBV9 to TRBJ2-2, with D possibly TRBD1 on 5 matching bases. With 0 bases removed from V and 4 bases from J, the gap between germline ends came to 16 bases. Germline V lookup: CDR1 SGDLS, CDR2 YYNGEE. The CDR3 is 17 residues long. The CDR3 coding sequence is TGTGCCAGCAGCGTAGCCCAGGCAGGACAAGGCACCGGGGAGCTGTTTTTT. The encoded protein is CASSVAQAGQGTGELFF.

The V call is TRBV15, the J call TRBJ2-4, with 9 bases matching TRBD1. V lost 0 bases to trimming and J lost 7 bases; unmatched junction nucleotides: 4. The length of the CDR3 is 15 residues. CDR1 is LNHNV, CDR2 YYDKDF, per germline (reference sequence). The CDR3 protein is CATSRDRDRANIQYF. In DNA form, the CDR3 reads TGTGCCACCAGCAGAGACCGGGACAGGGCGAACATTCAGTACTTC.

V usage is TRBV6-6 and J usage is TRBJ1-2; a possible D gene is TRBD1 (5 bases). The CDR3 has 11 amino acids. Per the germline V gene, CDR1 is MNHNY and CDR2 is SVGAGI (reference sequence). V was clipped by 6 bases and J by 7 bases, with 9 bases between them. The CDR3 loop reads CASRQEVGYTF. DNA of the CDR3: TGTGCCAGCAGACAGGAAGTTGGCTACACCTTC.

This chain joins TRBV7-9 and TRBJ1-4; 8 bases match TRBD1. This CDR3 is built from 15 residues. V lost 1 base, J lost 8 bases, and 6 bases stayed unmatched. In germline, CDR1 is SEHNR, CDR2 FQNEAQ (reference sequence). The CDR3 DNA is TGTGCCAGCAGCTTAGTTTCAGGGGGCTGGGAAAAACTGTTTTTT. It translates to CASSLVSGGWEKLFF.

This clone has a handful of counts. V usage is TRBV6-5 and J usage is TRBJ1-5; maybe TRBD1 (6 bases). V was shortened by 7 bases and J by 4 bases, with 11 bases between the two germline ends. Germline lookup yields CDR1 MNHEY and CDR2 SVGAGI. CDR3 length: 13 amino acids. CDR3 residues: CASTQGPNQPQHF. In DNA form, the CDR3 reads TGTGCCAGCACCCAGGGGCCAAATCAGCCCCAGCATTTT.

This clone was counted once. The CDR3 nucleotides read TGCGCCAGCAGCCTCCGAGGGACAGGGGTAGCCTACAATGAGCAGTTCTTC. Amino acids: CASSLRGTGVAYNEQFF. This chain joins TRBV5-1 and TRBJ2-1; the match to TRBD1 covers 10 bases. The J segment lost 2 bases and the V segment lost 4 bases, leaving 9 bases of the junction unmatched. This CDR3 is 17 amino acids long. Germline V gene sequence: CDR1 SGHRS, CDR2 YFSETQ. Combining the CDR3 with reference TRBV5-1 and TRBJ2-1 gives the whole variable domain KAGVTQTPRYLIKTRGQQVTLSCSPISGHRSVSWYQQTPGQGLQFLFEYFSETQRNKGNFPGRFSGRQFSNSRSEMNVSTLELGDSALYLCASSLRGTGVAYNEQFFGPGTRLTVL.

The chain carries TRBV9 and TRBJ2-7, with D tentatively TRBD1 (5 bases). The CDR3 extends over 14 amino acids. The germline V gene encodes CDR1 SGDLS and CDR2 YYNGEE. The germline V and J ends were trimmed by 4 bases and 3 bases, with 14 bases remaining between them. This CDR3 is CASSLHLQGYEQYF. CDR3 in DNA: TGTGCCAGCAGCCTCCACCTCCAGGGCTACGAGCAGTACTTC.

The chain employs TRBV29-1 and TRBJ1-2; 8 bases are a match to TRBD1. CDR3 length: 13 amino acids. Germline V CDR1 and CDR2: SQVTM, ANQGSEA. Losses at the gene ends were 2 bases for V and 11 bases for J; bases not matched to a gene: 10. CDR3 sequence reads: CSVELKKTGEYTF. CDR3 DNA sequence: TGCAGCGTTGAACTAAAGAAGACAGGGGAATACACCTTC.

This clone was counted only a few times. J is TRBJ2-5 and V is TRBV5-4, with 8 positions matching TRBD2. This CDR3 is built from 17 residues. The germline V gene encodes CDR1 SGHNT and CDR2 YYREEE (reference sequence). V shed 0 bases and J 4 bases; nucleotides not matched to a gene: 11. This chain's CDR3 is CASSLGGLLAALETQYF. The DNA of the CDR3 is TGTGCCAGCAGCTTGGGGGGACTACTAGCGGCGCTAGAGACCCAGTACTTC.

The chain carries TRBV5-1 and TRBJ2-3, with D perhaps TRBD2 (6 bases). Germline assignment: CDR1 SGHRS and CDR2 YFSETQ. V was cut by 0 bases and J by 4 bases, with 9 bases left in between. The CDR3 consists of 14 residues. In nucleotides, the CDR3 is TGCGCCAGCAGCTTGGTCGGGGAGGCAGATACGCAGTATTTT. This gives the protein CASSLVGEADTQYF.

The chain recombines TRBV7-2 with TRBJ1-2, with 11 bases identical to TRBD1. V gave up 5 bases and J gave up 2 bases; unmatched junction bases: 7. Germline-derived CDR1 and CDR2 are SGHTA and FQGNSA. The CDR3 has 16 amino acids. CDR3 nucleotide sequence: TGTGCCAGCAGCCCAACCGGGACAGGGGGGAACTATGGCTACACCTTC. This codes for CASSPTGTGGNYGYTF.

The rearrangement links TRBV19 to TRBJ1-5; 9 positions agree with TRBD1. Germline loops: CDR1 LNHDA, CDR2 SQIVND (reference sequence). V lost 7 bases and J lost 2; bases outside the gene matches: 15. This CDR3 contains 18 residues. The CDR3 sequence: CASIDTGTGPTRNQPQHF. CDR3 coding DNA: TGTGCCAGTATCGACACCGGGACAGGGCCCACTCGCAATCAGCCCCAGCATTTT.

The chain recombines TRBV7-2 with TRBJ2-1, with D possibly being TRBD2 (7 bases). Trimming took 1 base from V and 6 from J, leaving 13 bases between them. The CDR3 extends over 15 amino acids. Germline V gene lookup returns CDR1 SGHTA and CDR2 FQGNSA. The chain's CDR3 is CASSLDGGPLNEQFF. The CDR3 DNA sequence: TGTGCCAGCAGCTTAGACGGGGGGCCCCTCAATGAGCAGTTCTTC.